The T cell receptor (beta chain) under discussion was sequenced for a study of blood T cell repertoires in COVID-19. In the study overall: From T cells, B-cell-depleted T cells, or PBMCs came the material, which was cDNA or gDNA.

In assigning cohorts, the study relied on participant-reported clinical history. Exposed enrollees encountered a COVID-19 case at some point within 2 weeks before study entry. Authors' analysis steps: Estimated nucleated cell counts came from reference gene primer amplification. Using immunoSEQ multiplex PCR, the repertoire was profiled, and TCRdb retains in-frame clones only, with some absent. That table furnishes V, J and clone size, whereas the DNA furnished D and trimming. The sample records fewer than 400,000 clones, over 90% being singletons. The TCR comes from a woman aged 25 to 39 who had been exposed to COVID-19. Sequencing was carried out using PBMCs or T cells enriched from blood (not recorded which).

This chain's CDR3 is CASSPDRLNEKLFF. The CDR3 DNA sequence: TGTGCCAGCAGCCCCGACAGACTTAATGAAAAACTGTTTTTT. This rearrangement joins TRBV11-2 to TRBJ1-4, with a tentative D call TRBD1 (5 bases). The CDR3 contains 14 residues. CDR1 is SGHAT, CDR2 FQNNGV, per germline. Trimming pared 5 bases from V and 4 bases from J, leaving 11 bases between.